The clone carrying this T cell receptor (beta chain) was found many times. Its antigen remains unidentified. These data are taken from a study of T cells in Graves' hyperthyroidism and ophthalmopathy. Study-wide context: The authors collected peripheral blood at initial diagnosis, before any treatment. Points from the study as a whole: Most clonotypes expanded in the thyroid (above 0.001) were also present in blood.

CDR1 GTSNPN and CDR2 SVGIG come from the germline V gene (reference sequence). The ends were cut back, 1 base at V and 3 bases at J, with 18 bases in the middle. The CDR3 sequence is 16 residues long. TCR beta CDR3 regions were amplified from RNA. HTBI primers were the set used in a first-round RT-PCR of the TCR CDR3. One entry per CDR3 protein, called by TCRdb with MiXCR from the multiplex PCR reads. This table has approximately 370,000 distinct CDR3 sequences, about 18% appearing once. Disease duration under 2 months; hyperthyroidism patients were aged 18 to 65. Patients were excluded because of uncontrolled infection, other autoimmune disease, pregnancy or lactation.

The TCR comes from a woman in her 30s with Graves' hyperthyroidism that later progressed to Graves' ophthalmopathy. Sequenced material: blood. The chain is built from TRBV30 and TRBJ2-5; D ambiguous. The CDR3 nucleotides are TGTGCCTGGAGTGGAGCCTCGTCGGGCAGGAAAGAGACCCAGTACTTC. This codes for CAWSGASSGRKETQYF.